The next 6 T cell receptor beta chains were all read from a single sample in a study of early T cells in non-severe SARS-CoV-2 infection. TCRdb re-derived calls from the 5' RACE reads in MiXCR, one entry per CDR3 protein. In the table there are about 110,000 distinct CDR3 sequences, 12% of which are singletons. Input material: whole blood. Receptors were obtained from an adult who was a healthcare worker with PCR-confirmed SARS-CoV-2 infection or an uninfected control (not recorded which).

This clonotype was seen ten or more times. The rearrangement joins TRBV11-3 to TRBJ2-1; weak D call: TRBD2 (7 bases). Germline V gene data show CDR1 as SGHNT and CDR2 as YENEEA. The CDR3 loop spans 17 amino acids. The V end lost 4 bases, the J end lost 9 bases, and 25 bases lay between the germline ends. The CDR3 is CASSSPRGSREGGEQFF. The CDR3 nucleotides read TGTGCCAGCAGCTCCCCCCGCGGGAGCCGGGAAGGGGGTGAGCAGTTCTTC.

This clonotype was seen many times. J is TRBJ1-1 and V is TRBV5-1; the match to TRBD1 covers 8 bases. Germline V CDR1 and CDR2: SGHRS, YFSETQ. Trimming took 2 bases from V and 1 from J; bases not matched to a gene: 7. The CDR3 sequence is 16 residues long. The CDR3 protein is CASSFPGTGPNTEAFF. Written as DNA, the CDR3 is TGCGCCAGCAGCTTTCCCGGGACAGGACCGAACACTGAAGCTTTCTTT.

The chain is built from TRBV18 and TRBJ1-4, with D perhaps matching TRBD1 (5 bases). The ends were cut back, 3 bases at V and 7 bases at J, with 12 bases in the middle. This CDR3 spans 14 amino acids. Germline lookup yields CDR1 KGHSH and CDR2 LQKENI. Here the CDR3 DNA reads TGTGCCAGCTCACCGACAGTCTTGTCTGAAAAACTGTTTTTT. Encoded protein: CASSPTVLSEKLFF.

The rearrangement joins TRBV7-9 to TRBJ2-2; 11 bases fit TRBD1. The CDR3 has 17 residues. CDR1 is SEHNR, CDR2 FQNEAQ, per germline (reference sequence). The V and J ends lost 0 bases and 5 bases, in that order; junction bases with no gene match: 5. CDR3 DNA sequence: TGTGCCAGCAGCTTAGCCCGGGACAGGGGGAAGACCGGGGAGCTGTTTTTT. This sequence encodes CASSLARDRGKTGELFF.

This clonotype was seen only a few times. The chain joins TRBV9 to TRBJ2-3; 7 positions match TRBD2. This CDR3 region has 19 residues. Trimming took 3 bases from V and 0 from J; bases not matched to a gene: 16. CDR1 and CDR2 from the germline V gene are SGDLS and YYNGEE. CDR3 DNA sequence: TGTGCCAGCAGCGGCCCCTTTCGCGGGGGAGATCCTAGCACAGATACGCAGTATTTT. Translating gives CASSGPFRGGDPSTDTQYF. Full variable domain (outside the CDR3, taken from reference TRBV9 and TRBJ2-3): DSGVTQTPKHLITATGQRVTLRCSPRSGDLSVYWYQQSLDQGLQFLIQYYNGEERAKGNILERFSAQQFPDLHSELNLSSLELGDSALYFCASSGPFRGGDPSTDTQYFGPGTRLTVL.

The sample holds a few counts of this clonotype. CDR3 coding DNA: TGTGCCAGCTCGACAGGGGTTCAGCCCCAGCATTTT. Amino acid sequence: CASSTGVQPQHF. This sequence joins TRBV12-3 or TRBV12-4 and TRBJ1-5; 8 nucleotides match TRBD1. Unmatched junction bases numbered 3, after V lost 8 bases and J lost 6 bases. The CDR3 spans 12 residues.